The 23 T cell receptor beta chains below were found in one sample sequenced in a study of blood T cell repertoires in COVID-19. TCRdb keeps only in-frame clones here, not all; method: immunoSEQ multiplex PCR. This table has 80,000 to 100,000 clones, around 90% appearing once. Sequencing used peripheral blood. These receptors came from a human donor with COVID-19, enrolled during active disease. The donor label of this sample is uncertain.

This chain links TRBV5-1 with TRBJ2-2; no firm D call. Trimming removed 1 base from V and 2 bases from J, with 12 bases in between. The CDR3 spans 16 residues. From germline, CDR1 is SGHRS and CDR2 YFSETQ. As DNA, the CDR3 is TGCGCCAGCAGCTTGTCATGGCGGCTAAACACCGGGGAGCTGTTTTTT. Residues: CASSLSWRLNTGELFF.

The V gene is TRBV29-1, the J gene TRBJ1-2; 9 bases are shared with TRBD1. Germline lookup yields CDR1 SQVTM and CDR2 ANQGSEA. The CDR3 is made up of 14 amino acids. Germline trimming cut 4 bases from V and 6 bases from J; bases unmatched to any gene: 9. The CDR3 sequence: CSVGLADRGNGYTF. The CDR3 nucleotides are TGCAGCGTTGGGTTAGCGGACAGGGGAAATGGCTACACCTTC.

This chain joins TRBV28 and TRBJ1-3; no reliable D call. The CDR3 extends over 14 amino acids. Germline CDR1 reads MDHEN; CDR2 reads SYDVKM. Deletions cut 2 bases from V and 4 bases from J, with 9 bases between. CDR3 bases: TGTGCCAGCAGTTTAAGCCTAGACGGAAACACCATATATTTT. Protein sequence: CASSLSLDGNTIYF.

The rearrangement joins TRBV6-5 to TRBJ1-3; 9 positions match TRBD1. Germline V CDR1 and CDR2: MNHEY, SVGAGI. The CDR3 totals 15 residues. The ends lost 6 bases at V and 4 bases at J; junction bases unmatched: 7. The CDR3: CASSRDRVGGNTIYF. CDR3 DNA: TGTGCCAGCAGCCGGGACAGGGTAGGAGGAAACACCATATATTTT.

The chain is built from TRBV2 and TRBJ2-1; TRBD1 aligns across 9 bases. This CDR3 is 17 amino acids long. With V trimmed by 7 bases and J by 4 bases, 14 bases remained unmatched. CDR1 and CDR2 from the germline V gene are SNHLY and FYNNEI. CDR3 in amino acids: CASKQSPGQGSYNEQFF. CDR3 nucleotides: TGTGCCAGCAAACAGTCGCCCGGACAGGGGAGTTACAATGAGCAGTTCTTC.

The V gene is TRBV7-3, the J gene TRBJ2-2, with D possibly being TRBD2 (6 bases). From germline, CDR1 is SGHTA and CDR2 FQGTGA. This CDR3 is built from 17 residues. Trimming stripped 5 bases from V and 4 bases from J, with 20 bases between. The CDR3 reads CASSPLPGGYITGELFF. The CDR3 bases are TGTGCCAGCAGCCCCCTCCCTGGGGGGTACATCACCGGGGAGCTGTTTTTT.

This clone was seen a few times. The rearrangement uses TRBV3-1 (or the pseudogene TRBV3-2) and TRBJ1-3; D remains unclear. With 4 bases removed from V and 0 bases from J, the gap between germline ends came to 13 bases. Germline CDR1 reads LGHDT; CDR2 reads YNNKEL (reference sequence). The CDR3 has 16 amino acids. The CDR3 sequence is CASSLTDTPSGNTIYF. In DNA form, the CDR3 reads TGTGCCAGCAGCCTTACAGATACCCCCTCTGGAAACACCATATATTTT.

CDR3 sequence reads: CASSLGQGWDTQYF. The DNA of the CDR3 is TGTGCCAGCAGCTTAGGGCAGGGTTGGGATACGCAGTATTTT. The rearrangement joins TRBV7-6 to TRBJ2-3; a possible D gene is TRBD1 (5 bases). The CDR3 length is 14 residues. The germline CDR1 and CDR2 sequences are SGHVS and FNYEAQ. V lost 1 base, J lost 6 bases, and 11 bases lay in between.

The chain carries TRBV19 and TRBJ2-5; no clear D. The V and J ends lost 4 bases and 4 bases respectively, with 7 bases between them. Germline values: CDR1 LNHDA, CDR2 SQIVND (reference sequence). The CDR3 totals 12 residues. DNA of the CDR3: TGTGCCAGTAGTAGTTCGGGAGAGACCCAGTACTTC. It codes for CASSSSGETQYF.

The chain recombines TRBV7-9 with TRBJ1-2; D not resolved. CDR1 and CDR2 (germline): SEHNR, FQNEAQ (reference sequence). The CDR3 has 14 amino acids. Trimming left V 2 bases short and J 1 base short, with 8 bases between. In DNA, the CDR3 is TGTGCCAGCAGCTTAATCGACAATAACTATGGCTACACCTTC. Residues: CASSLIDNNYGYTF.

This clone was detected only a few times. The chain recombines TRBV6-6 with TRBJ1-3; D is undetermined. Deletions cut 8 bases from V and 4 bases from J, with 12 bases between. The CDR3 is made up of 13 amino acids. The germline CDR1 and CDR2 sequences are MNHNY and SVGAGI (reference sequence). CDR3 sequence: CASSYLQGNTIYF. CDR3 DNA sequence: TGTGCCAGCTCCTATCTGCAAGGAAACACCATATATTTT.

CDR3 loop: CASSPLDRNTGELFF. CDR3 DNA: TGTGCCAGCAGTCCCCTGGACAGAAACACCGGGGAGCTGTTTTTT. The V call is TRBV6-2 or TRBV6-3, the J call TRBJ2-2, with D possibly TRBD1 on 6 matching bases. Per the germline V gene, CDR1 is MNHEY and CDR2 is SVGEGT. The CDR3 consists of 15 residues. Trimming cost V 5 bases and J 2 bases, with 12 bases left between them.

This clone was recorded once. The chain is built from TRBV7-9 and TRBJ1-2; 8 nucleotides match TRBD1. The CDR3 is 15 amino acids. The junction had 10 bases not matched to a gene; V was cut back by 6 bases and J by 4 bases. Germline V gene data show CDR1 as SEHNR and CDR2 as FQNEAQ (reference sequence). As DNA, the CDR3 is TGTGCCAGCAGAACCGACAGGGGCAAGATCTATGGCTACACCTTC. This translates into CASRTDRGKIYGYTF.

At least ten counts were recorded for this clone. This chain connects TRBV4-2 to TRBJ2-4, with 7 bases aligning to TRBD2. The CDR3 runs to 14 residues. V shed 7 bases and J 8 bases; nucleotides not matched to a gene: 11. Germline assignment: CDR1 LGHNA and CDR2 YNFKEQ. CDR3 in amino acids: CASNLRDYDHIQYF. The CDR3 DNA follows: TGTGCCAGCAACCTCCGGGACTACGATCACATTCAGTACTTC.

This clone appeared a single time. The chain links TRBV28 to TRBJ1-6, with 8 bases lining up with TRBD1. This CDR3 comprises 15 residues. V dropped 3 bases and J dropped 9; count of bases not matched to a gene: 7. The V gene's germline CDR1 is MDHEN and CDR2 SYDVKM. The DNA of the CDR3 is TGTGCCAGCAGTTTTTTTCAGGGGGCGCCTTCACCCCTCCACTTT. This gives the protein CASSFFQGAPSPLHF.

This clone was observed a single time. The gene calls are TRBV5-1 and TRBJ2-1; 9 bases map to TRBD2. V gave up 3 bases and J gave up 9 bases; unmatched junction bases: 16. Germline CDR1 SGHRS, CDR2 YFSETQ. This CDR3 is 17 amino acids long. The DNA of the CDR3 is TGCGCCAGCAGCTACTGGATCGGGACTAGCACGAACAGTGAGCAGTTCTTC. This gives the protein CASSYWIGTSTNSEQFF.

The genes are TRBV2 and TRBJ2-4, with D perhaps matching TRBD2 (6 bases). Trimming cost V 2 bases and J 1 base, with 15 bases left between them. CDR3 length: 17 amino acids. Germline V CDR1 and CDR2: SNHLY, FYNNEI. The CDR3 DNA sequence: TGTGCCAGCAGTGAATACGGGAGAATGGTGGCCAAAAACATTCAGTACTTC. This codes for CASSEYGRMVAKNIQYF. The whole variable domain, filled in from reference TRBV2 and TRBJ2-4, reads EPEVTQTPSHQVTQMGQEVILRCVPISNHLYFYWYRQILGQKVEFLVSFYNNEISEKSEIFDDQFSVERPDGSNFTLKIRSTKLEDSAMYFCASSEYGRMVAKNIQYFGAGTRLSVL.

V usage is TRBV6-1 and J usage is TRBJ1-6; tentatively, D is TRBD1 (5 bases). The CDR3 consists of 15 residues. Germline CDR1 reads MNHNS; CDR2 reads SASEGT. The V and J ends lost 0 bases and 7 bases respectively, with 10 bases between them. CDR3 residues: CASSEAWKGNSPLHF. DNA for the CDR3: TGTGCCAGCAGTGAAGCGTGGAAGGGGAATTCACCCCTCCACTTT.

The rearrangement uses TRBV4-1 and TRBJ1-6; D possibly corresponds to TRBD1 (6 bases). Trimming cost V 3 bases and J 6 bases, with 24 bases left between them. CDR3 length equals 19 residues. The germline V gene has CDR1 MGHRA and CDR2 YSYEKL. CDR3 residues: CASSHKRFQGSSGNSPLHF. CDR3 DNA: TGCGCCAGCAGCCATAAACGGTTCCAGGGGTCTTCGGGTAATTCACCCCTCCACTTT.

The genes are TRBV12-3 or TRBV12-4 and TRBJ2-1; possibly TRBD2 for D (5 bases). CDR3 length: 13 residues. The V end lost 7 bases, the J end lost 5 bases, and 12 bases lay between the germline ends. CDR3 nucleotides: TGTGCCAGCACCCAAACTAGAAACAATGAGCAGTTCTTC. It codes for CASTQTRNNEQFF.

V is TRBV9 and J is TRBJ2-2, with D possibly matching TRBD2 (6 bases). Germline V gene data show CDR1 as SGDLS and CDR2 as YYNGEE. The CDR3 contains 13 residues. V dropped 2 bases and J dropped 5 bases, with 7 bases sitting between them. CDR3 DNA: TGTGCCAGCAGCGTCGGGGGAACCGGGGAGCTGTTTTTT. This encodes CASSVGGTGELFF.

The chain is built from TRBV27 and TRBJ2-7, with 7 nucleotides matching TRBD2. CDR1 and CDR2 from the germline V gene are MNHEY and SMNVEV (reference sequence). The junction had 11 bases not matched to a gene; V was cut back by 0 bases and J by 0 bases. The CDR3 is 18 amino acids. The CDR3 here is CASSLSVGRDGSSYEQYF. The CDR3 DNA is TGTGCCAGCAGTTTATCGGTTGGGAGGGACGGGAGCTCCTACGAGCAGTACTTC.

This clone was counted a single time. The chain carries TRBV19 and TRBJ2-1; possibly TRBD2 for D (6 bases). The CDR3 is made up of 18 amino acids. Germline CDR1 LNHDA, CDR2 SQIVND (reference sequence). V was pared by 5 bases and J by 7 bases, with 27 bases between. The DNA for the CDR3 is TGTGCCAGTAGTCCGCCTAGGGAGGACAATTATCGTTTGAATGAGCAGTTCTTC. Amino acids: CASSPPREDNYRLNEQFF.